The rows below give T cell receptor beta chains drawn from one sample of a study of blood T cell repertoires in COVID-19. Sequencing was performed with immunoSEQ multiplex PCR; in TCRdb, only in-frame clones are kept and a portion is missing. The table lists about 200,000 clones, around 84% of them singletons. Sample: peripheral blood. The receptors here all came from a woman aged 80 or over with acute or convalescent COVID-19. Each CDR3 is given with its conserved first and last residue. Each record gives: CDR3 DNA, CDR3 protein, clone size, V gene, J gene, D gene. A D gene is named only where the DNA matches it firmly. The size entry is marked missing in some rows and otherwise reads once, few, many or a size class.

TGTGCCAGCTCACCCCTGGGGGCAGGACTAGCGAAAAGCACAGATACGCAGTATTTT,CASSPLGAGLAKSTDTQYF,NA,TRBV18,TRBJ2-3,TRBD2
TGTGCCAGCAGCTTCCGACTAGCGGGCACCAATGAGCAGTTCTTC,CASSFRLAGTNEQFF,NA,TRBV7-6,TRBJ2-1,TRBD2
TGTGCCAGCAGACTTACGTCGGTGAACACTGAAGCTTTCTTT,CASRLTSVNTEAFF,NA,TRBV6-5,TRBJ1-1,NA
TGTGCCAGCAGGGGACTGACAGGGGTGGAGACCCAGTACTTC,CASRGLTGVETQYF,NA,TRBV2,TRBJ2-5,TRBD1
TGTGCCAGTAGACAACAGGGGGGCAGCAATCAGCCCCAGCATTTT,CASRQQGGSNQPQHF,NA,TRBV19,TRBJ1-5,TRBD1
TGTGCCAGCAGTTACCACGGACAGCTCTCTGGAAACACCATATATTTT,CASSYHGQLSGNTIYF,NA,TRBV6-2/TRBV6-3,TRBJ1-3,NA
TGCGCCAGCAGCCAGGGGGACAGGGCTCCTGAAGCTTTCTTT,CASSQGDRAPEAFF,NA,TRBV4-1,TRBJ1-1,TRBD1
TGTGCCAGCTCACCACTCGACAGGGGCTATGGCTACACCTTC,CASSPLDRGYGYTF,NA,TRBV18,TRBJ1-2,TRBD1
TGTGCCAGCAGTTCCCAGGGGGCGTCCTACGAGCAGTACTTC,CASSSQGASYEQYF,once,TRBV6-2/TRBV6-3,TRBJ2-7,TRBD1
TGTGCCATCAGTTCCGGGACACACAGCTCCTACGAGCAGTACTTC,CAISSGTHSSYEQYF,NA,TRBV10-3,TRBJ2-7,NA
TGTGCCAGCAGCTTTGTTGGGACAGCCTATGGCTACACCTTC,CASSFVGTAYGYTF,few,TRBV7-8,TRBJ1-2,TRBD1
TGTGCCAGTAAGGACAGGGGGAACTATGGCTACACCTTC,CASKDRGNYGYTF,few,TRBV19,TRBJ1-2,TRBD1
TGTGCCAGCACCAGAAACCAGGGGTTCGATGGCTACACCTTC,CASTRNQGFDGYTF,NA,TRBV11-2,TRBJ1-2,NA
TGCGCCAGCAGCTTGGCGTCCGTAACCTACGAGCAGTACTTC,CASSLASVTYEQYF,NA,TRBV5-1,TRBJ2-7,NA
TGTGCCAGCAGCGGGGACAGTAGCAATCAGCCCCAGCATTTT,CASSGDSSNQPQHF,NA,TRBV7-9,TRBJ1-5,TRBD1
TGTGCCAGCAGTGAAGGCGGTGCTAATGAAAAACTGTTTTTT,CASSEGGANEKLFF,NA,TRBV6-1,TRBJ1-4,NA
TGTGCCAGCAGTGGTGGAGCCCCAGATACGCAGTATTTT,CASSGGAPDTQYF,once,TRBV28,TRBJ2-3,NA
TGTGCCTGGAGCGTCGGAAACACCATATATTTT,CAWSVGNTIYF,NA,TRBV30,TRBJ1-3,NA
TGTGCCAGCTCCCCGGGAGGGTCTTTGGACTACGAGCAGTACTTC,CASSPGGSLDYEQYF,NA,TRBV18,TRBJ2-7,TRBD2
TGTGCCAGCTCACCCACGCGGCTAGCGGGAGATGGCAAAAACATTCAGTACTTC,CASSPTRLAGDGKNIQYF,NA,TRBV18,TRBJ2-4,TRBD2
TGTGCCAGCAGGAAAGAGGGCTACACCTTC,CASRKEGYTF,NA,TRBV28,TRBJ1-2,NA
TGTGCCAGCAGCTTAGCGGGAAGGTACACCGGGGAGCTGTTTTTT,CASSLAGRYTGELFF,few,TRBV11-2,TRBJ2-2,NA
TGTGCCAGCAGCGAACAGGGGTTTAGAGAAAAACTGTTTTTT,CASSEQGFREKLFF,NA,TRBV2,TRBJ1-4,TRBD1
TGCAGCGCGATGCCGGGACAGGGTAACTATGGCTACACCTTC,CSAMPGQGNYGYTF,NA,TRBV29-1,TRBJ1-2,TRBD1
TGTGCCAGCAGCCCGAACAGGGGAATCATGGGCCAAGAGACCCAGTACTTC,CASSPNRGIMGQETQYF,NA,TRBV6-2/TRBV6-3,TRBJ2-5,TRBD1